This TCR beta chain appears in the sequencing data of a study of blood T cell repertoires in COVID-19. Study at large: Samples came from the United States, Italy and Spain, spanning acute and convalescent COVID-19. The cDNA or gDNA used as material had been derived from T cells, B-cell-depleted T cells, or PBMCs.

In the study's own analysis: Quantification of nucleated cells was approximated via reference gene primer amplification. The assay was immunoSEQ multiplex PCR, and TCRdb's table has in-frame clones only and misses some. The D gene and trimming were derived from the DNA, and the V and J assignments and clone size from that table. The sample gives about 280,000 clones, 80% to 90% of which show up once; about 4.6% is in the top ten. Comment on this clone: Other DNA sequences in this specimen translate into the identical CDR3.

The TCR comes from a man aged 40-49 years with acute or convalescent COVID-19. The specimen was peripheral blood.

CDR3 region: CASSLGQGNQPQHF. CDR3 sequence (DNA): TGTGCCAGCAGTTTGGGTCAGGGAAATCAGCCCCAGCATTTT. The rearrangement links TRBV28 to TRBJ1-5; a weak D match, TRBD1 (5 bases). Germline CDR1 MDHEN, CDR2 SYDVKM. V lost 3 bases to trimming and J lost 4 bases, with 10 bases between them. CDR3 length equals 14 residues.